This is a list of T cell receptor beta chains from one sample in a study of B cell selection in AIRE deficiency. Profiling relied on immunoSEQ multiplex PCR, and the TCRdb table lists in-frame clones only, not all of them. This table holds about 25,000 clones, around 97% found once. The sample was conventional CD4+ T cells sorted from PBMCs. The receptors originated from a human donor with AIRE deficiency. The CDR3 runs from the conserved cysteine through the conserved F or W. The D gene is left open where the match is weak. Rows give clone size only sometimes, using once, few, many, or a class for an expanded clone.

V gene: TRBV10-2
D gene: .
clone size: .
J gene: TRBJ1-2
CDR3 length: 15
CDR3 DNA: TGCGCCAGCAGGGTCCCAGACGGTGACGCCTATGGCTACACCTTC
CDR3 protein: CASRVPDGDAYGYTF

V gene: TRBV4-1
D gene: .
clone size: .
J gene: TRBJ1-5
CDR3 length: 12
CDR3 DNA: TGCGCCAGCAGCCAAGAGGTCCCCACCCAGCATTTT
CDR3 protein: CASSQEVPTQHF

V gene: TRBV18
D gene: .
clone size: .
J gene: TRBJ1-1
CDR3 length: 16
CDR3 DNA: TGTGCCAGCTCACCCTCCTCGGGGTACTTGAACACTGAAGCTTTCTTT
CDR3 protein: CASSPSSGYLNTEAFF

V gene: TRBV11-2
D gene: TRBD2
clone size: .
J gene: TRBJ2-6
CDR3 length: 16
CDR3 DNA: TGTGCCAGCAGCCAAGCGGGGGGCTCTGGGGCCAACGTCCTGACTTTC
CDR3 protein: CASSQAGGSGANVLTF

V gene: TRBV11-2
D gene: TRBD2
clone size: .
J gene: TRBJ2-1
CDR3 length: 15
CDR3 DNA: TGTGCCAGCAGCCCCCGGACTAGCGTTTACAATGAGCAGTTCTTC
CDR3 protein: CASSPRTSVYNEQFF

V gene: TRBV19
D gene: TRBD2
clone size: .
J gene: TRBJ2-1
CDR3 length: 15
CDR3 DNA: TGTGCCAGTAGTGTCCTAGCGGGAGGCGGCTATGAGCAGTTCTTC
CDR3 protein: CASSVLAGGGYEQFF

V gene: TRBV6-5
D gene: TRBD2
clone size: once
J gene: TRBJ2-3
CDR3 length: 14
CDR3 DNA: TGTGCCAGCAAGGGGCTAGCGGGAGTGGATACGCAGTATTTT
CDR3 protein: CASKGLAGVDTQYF

V gene: TRBV29-1
D gene: .
clone size: .
J gene: TRBJ2-1
CDR3 length: 11
CDR3 DNA: TGCAGCGTTCGTGCGTACAATGAGCAGTTCTTC
CDR3 protein: CSVRAYNEQFF

V gene: TRBV5-1
D gene: .
clone size: .
J gene: TRBJ1-3
CDR3 length: 14
CDR3 DNA: TGCGCCAGCAGCGCCCTGGACTCTGGAAACACCATATATTTT
CDR3 protein: CASSALDSGNTIYF

V gene: TRBV7-6
D gene: TRBD2
clone size: .
J gene: TRBJ2-7
CDR3 length: 17
CDR3 DNA: TGTGCCAGCAGCTTAGGGACTAGCGGGATTCCGTCCTACGAGCAGTACTTC
CDR3 protein: CASSLGTSGIPSYEQYF

V gene: TRBV19
D gene: .
clone size: .
J gene: TRBJ1-6
CDR3 length: 16
CDR3 DNA: TGTGCCACTTCGGGGTCCGGGGGCTCCTATAATTCACCCCTCCACTTT
CDR3 protein: CATSGSGGSYNSPLHF

V gene: TRBV6-6
D gene: .
clone size: .
J gene: TRBJ1-3
CDR3 length: 11
CDR3 DNA: TGTGCCAGCAGTTCAGAAAACACCATATATTTT
CDR3 protein: CASSSENTIYF

V gene: TRBV4-2
D gene: .
clone size: .
J gene: TRBJ1-1
CDR3 length: 15
CDR3 DNA: TGTGCCAGCAGCAACAGACCGATCCAGAACACTGAAGCTTTCTTT
CDR3 protein: CASSNRPIQNTEAFF

V gene: TRBV9
D gene: .
clone size: .
J gene: TRBJ1-1
CDR3 length: 13
CDR3 DNA: TGTGCCAGCTCCCTGGGGGCCCGGACTGAAGCTTTCTTT
CDR3 protein: CASSLGARTEAFF

V gene: TRBV7-9
D gene: .
clone size: .
J gene: TRBJ2-7
CDR3 length: 14
CDR3 DNA: TGTGCCAGCAGCTGGGGACTCCCTTCCTACGAGCAGTACTTC
CDR3 protein: CASSWGLPSYEQYF

V gene: TRBV4-2
D gene: TRBD2
clone size: .
J gene: TRBJ2-3
CDR3 length: 14
CDR3 DNA: TGTGCCAGCAGAGTAGCGGGAGGCACAGATACGCAGTATTTT
CDR3 protein: CASRVAGGTDTQYF

V gene: TRBV5-1
D gene: TRBD2
clone size: once
J gene: TRBJ2-1
CDR3 length: 15
CDR3 DNA: TGCGCCAGCAGTCAAGGACTAGCGGGACTTGATGAGCAGTTCTTC
CDR3 protein: CASSQGLAGLDEQFF

V gene: TRBV7-2
D gene: TRBD1
clone size: .
J gene: TRBJ2-1
CDR3 length: 12
CDR3 DNA: TGTGCCAGCAGCCTGACAGGGATTTCGCAGTTCTTC
CDR3 protein: CASSLTGISQFF

V gene: TRBV6-6
D gene: .
clone size: .
J gene: TRBJ2-7
CDR3 length: 15
CDR3 DNA: TGTGCCAGCAGTTACTCTAGGGGTATGATAAACGAGCAGTACTTC
CDR3 protein: CASSYSRGMINEQYF

V gene: TRBV28
D gene: .
clone size: .
J gene: TRBJ2-7
CDR3 length: 15
CDR3 DNA: TGTGCCAGCAGTCCCCAGGGGGGTTGGTCCTACGAGCAGTACTTC
CDR3 protein: CASSPQGGWSYEQYF

V gene: TRBV6-1
D gene: TRBD1
clone size: .
J gene: TRBJ1-2
CDR3 length: 15
CDR3 DNA: TGTGCCAGCAGTGTGGACAGGCCCCCTGACTATGGCTACACCTTC
CDR3 protein: CASSVDRPPDYGYTF

V gene: TRBV6-1
D gene: .
clone size: .
J gene: TRBJ2-3
CDR3 length: 13
CDR3 DNA: TGTGCCAGTCAGCGGCTAGGCACAGATACGCAGTATTTT
CDR3 protein: CASQRLGTDTQYF

V gene: TRBV10-3
D gene: TRBD1
clone size: .
J gene: TRBJ1-1
CDR3 length: 15
CDR3 DNA: TGTGCCATCAGTGTGACGACAGGGCAGAACACTGAAGCTTTCTTT
CDR3 protein: CAISVTTGQNTEAFF

V gene: TRBV4-3
D gene: .
clone size: .
J gene: TRBJ2-5
CDR3 length: 14
CDR3 DNA: TGCGCCAGCAGCCTCTCCGCTTCAGGGGAGACCCAGTACTTC
CDR3 protein: CASSLSASGETQYF

V gene: TRBV27
D gene: .
clone size: .
J gene: TRBJ1-5
CDR3 length: 15
CDR3 DNA: TGTGCCAGCAGTTTAGCCCGGGGGCAAGGTCAGCCCCAGCATTTT
CDR3 protein: CASSLARGQGQPQHF

V gene: TRBV5-4
D gene: TRBD2
clone size: .
J gene: TRBJ2-1
CDR3 length: 15
CDR3 DNA: TGTGCCAGCAGCTTAAGACTAGCGGAGAGGGATGAGCAGTTCTTC
CDR3 protein: CASSLRLAERDEQFF

V gene: TRBV11-2
D gene: .
clone size: .
J gene: TRBJ1-3
CDR3 length: 14
CDR3 DNA: TGTGCCAGCAGCTTACAAACAGGCGGAAACACCATATATTTT
CDR3 protein: CASSLQTGGNTIYF

V gene: TRBV7-9
D gene: TRBD1
clone size: .
J gene: TRBJ1-1
CDR3 length: 16
CDR3 DNA: TGTGCCAGCAGCTTGGGACAGGGGCCGAGGGACACTGAAGCTTTCTTT
CDR3 protein: CASSLGQGPRDTEAFF

V gene: TRBV28
D gene: TRBD1
clone size: once
J gene: TRBJ1-1
CDR3 length: 15
CDR3 DNA: TGTGCCAGCAGTTTGACAGGGATTAGAGGAACTGAAGCTTTCTTT
CDR3 protein: CASSLTGIRGTEAFF

V gene: TRBV7-9
D gene: .
clone size: .
J gene: TRBJ1-5
CDR3 length: 14
CDR3 DNA: TGTGCCAGCAGCCAAGGACTGAGGGATCAGCCCCAGCATTTT
CDR3 protein: CASSQGLRDQPQHF

V gene: TRBV18
D gene: TRBD1
clone size: .
J gene: TRBJ1-4
CDR3 length: 14
CDR3 DNA: TGTGCCAGCTCACCGAATACAGGGGTTGAAAAACTGTTTTTT
CDR3 protein: CASSPNTGVEKLFF

V gene: TRBV4-3
D gene: .
clone size: .
J gene: TRBJ2-1
CDR3 length: 17
CDR3 DNA: TGCGCCAGCAGCCAAGATGCCAGGGAAAGACCTCCCAATGAGCAGTTCTTC
CDR3 protein: CASSQDARERPPNEQFF

V gene: TRBV14
D gene: .
clone size: .
J gene: TRBJ2-2
CDR3 length: 13
CDR3 DNA: TGTGCCAGCAGCCAAGATAGCAGGGGGGAGCTGTTTTTT
CDR3 protein: CASSQDSRGELFF

V gene: TRBV6-5
D gene: TRBD1
clone size: .
J gene: TRBJ2-5
CDR3 length: 14
CDR3 DNA: TGTGCCAGCACAGGGGGTTGGTTTGGAGAGACCCAGTACTTC
CDR3 protein: CASTGGWFGETQYF

V gene: TRBV7-9
D gene: .
clone size: .
J gene: TRBJ2-7
CDR3 length: 13
CDR3 DNA: TGTGCCATTGAGACCGGGAACATCGACGAGCAGTACTTC
CDR3 protein: CAIETGNIDEQYF

V gene: TRBV28
D gene: .
clone size: .
J gene: TRBJ1-5
CDR3 length: 14
CDR3 DNA: TGTGCCAGCAGTCAGACAGCTAGCAATCAGCCCCAGCATTTT
CDR3 protein: CASSQTASNQPQHF

V gene: TRBV6-1
D gene: TRBD1
clone size: .
J gene: TRBJ1-2
CDR3 length: 13
CDR3 DNA: TGTGCCAGCAGGGCCGGGACAGCCTATGGCTACACCTTC
CDR3 protein: CASRAGTAYGYTF

V gene: TRBV28
D gene: TRBD1
clone size: .
J gene: TRBJ2-7
CDR3 length: 13
CDR3 DNA: TGTGCCAGCAGACCGGGACAGTTATACGAGCAGTACTTC
CDR3 protein: CASRPGQLYEQYF

V gene: TRBV6-1
D gene: TRBD2
clone size: .
J gene: TRBJ2-3
CDR3 length: 15
CDR3 DNA: TGTGCCAGCAGCGCCCTAGCGGGAGGGCCAGATACGCAGTATTTT
CDR3 protein: CASSALAGGPDTQYF

V gene: TRBV11-2
D gene: .
clone size: .
J gene: TRBJ2-1
CDR3 length: 17
CDR3 DNA: TGTGCCAGCAGCCGAGGGCGGGAAACCCTAATTGGCAATGAGCAGTTCTTC
CDR3 protein: CASSRGRETLIGNEQFF

V gene: TRBV10-3
D gene: TRBD2
clone size: .
J gene: TRBJ2-7
CDR3 length: 15
CDR3 DNA: TGTGCCATCACCCCAGCTAGCGGGAGTAGGTTCGAGCAGTACTTC
CDR3 protein: CAITPASGSRFEQYF

V gene: TRBV11-2
D gene: TRBD1
clone size: .
J gene: TRBJ2-3
CDR3 length: 19
CDR3 DNA: TGTGCCAGCAGCTTACCCCCGGGACAGGGTGTCGCCTGGGTAGATACGCAGTATTTT
CDR3 protein: CASSLPPGQGVAWVDTQYF

V gene: TRBV4-3
D gene: .
clone size: .
J gene: TRBJ2-7
CDR3 length: 16
CDR3 DNA: TGCGCCAGCAGCCAAGATTGGGGGAACCCTCCCTACGAGCAGTACTTC
CDR3 protein: CASSQDWGNPPYEQYF

V gene: TRBV5-1
D gene: .
clone size: .
J gene: TRBJ2-2
CDR3 length: 13
CDR3 DNA: TGCGCCAGCAGCTTGGTCTTCGGCGGGGAGCTGTTTTTT
CDR3 protein: CASSLVFGGELFF

V gene: TRBV4-1
D gene: .
clone size: once
J gene: TRBJ2-7
CDR3 length: 16
CDR3 DNA: TGCGCCAGCAGCCAAGGTATTGTAGGGCTCTTGGACGAGCAGTACTTC
CDR3 protein: CASSQGIVGLLDEQYF